These 28 T cell receptor beta chains share one sample of origin, sequenced in a study of early T cells in non-severe SARS-CoV-2 infection. TCRdb called the 5' RACE reads again in MiXCR, with one record for every CDR3 protein. The sample lists 70,000 to 85,000 distinct CDR3 sequences; approximately 12% were seen once. Sequenced sample: whole blood. These receptors originate from an adult who was a healthcare worker with PCR-confirmed SARS-CoV-2 infection or an uninfected control (not recorded which).

This clonotype was detected ten times or more. CDR3 in DNA: TGTGCCAGCAGCGGTGGGGTCCCCGGGACAGGGTCCTACGAGCAGTACTTC. Protein sequence: CASSGGVPGTGSYEQYF. The chain links TRBV7-8 to TRBJ2-7; 9 nucleotides agree with TRBD1. Unmatched junction bases numbered 12, after V lost 5 bases and J lost 1 base. The CDR3 has 17 residues. Germline-derived CDR1 and CDR2 are SGHVS and FQNEAQ. The variable domain in full, with the rest retrieved from reference TRBV7-8 and TRBJ2-7, is GAGVSQSPRYKVAKRGQDVALRCDPISGHVSLFWYQQALGQGPEFLTYFQNEAQLDKSGLPSDRFFAERPEGSVSTLKIQRTQQEDSAVYLCASSGGVPGTGSYEQYFGPGTRLTVT.

This clonotype occurred a few times. The rearrangement uses TRBV4-1 and TRBJ2-2; 7 positions match TRBD2. CDR1 is MGHRA and CDR2 is YSYEKL in the germline V gene. The CDR3 has 17 residues. Germline trimming cut 1 base from V and 5 bases from J; bases unmatched to any gene: 10. The CDR3 loop is CASSQAAAGVGTGELFF. The CDR3, as DNA: TGCGCCAGCAGCCAAGCTGCGGCGGGAGTTGGAACCGGGGAGCTGTTTTTT.

This rearrangement joins TRBV28 to TRBJ1-4, with D unclear. Trimming left V 5 bases short and J 6 bases short, with 16 bases between. The CDR3 covers 15 residues. From germline, CDR1 is MDHEN and CDR2 SYDVKM. As DNA, the CDR3 is TGTGCCAGCAGTGCCGGAGGGAGTAGGGATGAAAAACTGTTTTTT. As protein: CASSAGGSRDEKLFF.

This clonotype was observed many times. The chain combines TRBV7-2 with TRBJ2-7; 11 bases are shared with TRBD2. The CDR3 spans 14 residues. Germline V lookup: CDR1 SGHTA, CDR2 FQGNSA. V shed 4 bases, J shed 7 bases, and the junction held 6 bases outside the gene matches. The CDR3 DNA reads as TGTGCCAGCAGCTCGGGACTAGCGGTTTGGGAGCAGTACTTC. This codes for CASSSGLAVWEQYF.

The chain couples TRBV11-2 to TRBJ1-1; D unresolved. CDR1 is SGHAT, CDR2 FQNNGV, per germline. V gave up 1 base and J gave up 10 bases, with 13 bases separating them. This CDR3 comprises 13 residues. The CDR3 loop reads CASSLGRHLGAFF. The CDR3 DNA reads as TGTGCCAGCAGCTTAGGACGCCATCTGGGAGCTTTCTTT.

This clonotype has more than one count but fewer than ten. This chain links TRBV19 with TRBJ1-5, with 8 positions matching TRBD1. The CDR3 is 18 amino acids. Germline lookup yields CDR1 LNHDA and CDR2 SQIVND (reference sequence). V lost 2 bases to trimming and J lost 3 bases; unmatched junction nucleotides: 12. CDR3 in DNA: TGTGCCAGTAGTATACCCCCTCTCAGGGGGCGCGTCAATCAGCCCCAGCATTTT. Translated, it gives CASSIPPLRGRVNQPQHF.

CDR3: CASSLVAGGNNEQFF. CDR3 nucleotide sequence: TGCGCCAGCAGCTTGGTAGCAGGGGGAAACAATGAGCAGTTCTTC. The chain recombines TRBV5-1 with TRBJ2-1; 7 bases line up with TRBD1. With 0 bases clipped from V and 5 bases from J, the junction kept 5 bases outside the gene matches. The CDR3 extends over 15 amino acids. Germline loops: CDR1 SGHRS, CDR2 YFSETQ.

This clonotype has a handful of counts. J is TRBJ2-3 and V is TRBV20-1, with D perhaps assigned TRBD1 or TRBD2 (7 bases each). Trimming pared 6 bases from V and 3 bases from J, leaving 22 bases between. Germline CDR1 DFQATT, CDR2 SNEGSKA (reference sequence). The CDR3 length is 16 residues. The CDR3 DNA is TGCAGTGCGCCCGGCGGCAGGGGGGGAGGTACAGATACGCAGTATTTT. This translates into CSAPGGRGGGTDTQYF.

This clonotype appeared many times. The rearrangement joins TRBV28 to TRBJ1-1, with D possibly being TRBD1 (6 bases). The ends were cut back, 10 bases at V and 0 bases at J, with 18 bases in the middle. This CDR3 is built from 15 residues. Germline assignment: CDR1 MDHEN and CDR2 SYDVKM. The CDR3: CAMTQGKGMNTEAFF. Written as DNA, the CDR3 is TGTGCCATGACCCAGGGGAAGGGCATGAACACTGAAGCTTTCTTT. Drawing the rest from reference TRBV28 and TRBJ1-1, the complete variable domain is DVKVTQSSRYLVKRTGEKVFLECVQDMDHENMFWYRQDPGLGLRLIYFSYDVKMKEKGDIPEGYSVSREKKERFSLILESASTNQTSMYLCAMTQGKGMNTEAFFGQGTRLTVV.

The rearrangement uses TRBV6-4 and TRBJ2-1, with a tentative D call TRBD2 (5 bases). Per germline, CDR1 MRHNA and CDR2 SNTAGT. CDR3 length: 15 amino acids. V was clipped by 2 bases and J by 4 bases, with 12 bases between them. In DNA, the CDR3 is TGTGCCAGCAGTGACCTAAGCGGCGAGTACAATGAGCAGTTCTTC. This codes for CASSDLSGEYNEQFF.

This clonotype came up a few times. The genes are TRBV7-6 and TRBJ1-4; a weak D match, TRBD1 (6 bases). V was clipped by 3 bases and J by 8 bases, with 10 bases between them. Germline V gene lookup returns CDR1 SGHVS and CDR2 FNYEAQ. This CDR3 region has 13 residues. Here the CDR3 reads CASSLWDTEKLFF. CDR3 bases: TGTGCCAGCAGCTTGTGGGACACAGAAAAACTGTTTTTT.

This clonotype has only a few counts. This chain links TRBV5-1 with TRBJ2-7; D gene ambiguous. The CDR3 extends over 14 amino acids. Trimming removed 4 bases from V and 5 bases from J, with 16 bases in between. Per germline, CDR1 SGHRS and CDR2 YFSETQ. The CDR3 DNA reads as TGCGCCAGCAGCGCATTATCGGGCTTCAACGAGCAGTACTTC. Translation: CASSALSGFNEQYF.

Many counts were recorded for this clonotype. J is TRBJ2-5 and V is TRBV29-1, with D tentatively TRBD1 or TRBD2 (6 bases each). The CDR3 runs 13 residues. Germline CDR1 and CDR2: SQVTM and ANQGSEA. Deletions cut 4 bases from V and 3 bases from J, with 12 bases between. The CDR3 loop is CSVGWGAEETQYF. For the CDR3, the DNA is TGCAGCGTTGGTTGGGGGGCGGAAGAGACCCAGTACTTC.

This clonotype was seen a handful of times. This rearrangement joins TRBV5-5 to TRBJ2-7, with D tentatively TRBD2 (5 bases). Trimming shortened V by 4 bases and J by 3 bases, and 14 bases separated the two germline ends. There are 14 residues in the CDR3. Germline CDR1 is SGHKS and CDR2 is YYEKEE (reference sequence). Here the CDR3 reads CASSRWTGNYEQYF. CDR3 coding DNA: TGTGCCAGCAGCCGCTGGACGGGGAACTACGAGCAGTACTTC.

The chain uses TRBV18 and TRBJ2-3; no reliable D call. The CDR3 consists of 15 residues. The germline CDR1 and CDR2 sequences are KGHSH and LQKENI. V dropped 2 bases and J dropped 5 bases, with 14 bases sitting between them. CDR3 in amino acids: CASSPSLRAEDTQYF. In DNA, the CDR3 is TGTGCCAGCTCACCAAGCCTCCGCGCTGAAGATACGCAGTATTTT.

To note about this clonotype: It may be a read error: a sequence one base away is much more abundant. The chain uses TRBV10-3 and TRBJ1-1; the D is unclear. CDR1 is ENHRY and CDR2 is SYGVKD in the germline V gene. This CDR3 comprises 11 residues. The DNA for the CDR3 is TGTACCATCAGTGAAACTCATGGAGCTTTCTTT. Translation: CTISETHGAFF.

This clonotype was counted between two and nine times. V usage is TRBV9 and J usage is TRBJ2-2; D is unclear. The CDR3 has 13 residues. Looked up from germline, CDR1 is SGDLS and CDR2 is YYNGEE. The V end lost 2 bases, the J end lost 2 bases, and 4 bases lay between the germline ends. CDR3 nucleotide sequence: TGTGCCAGCAGCGTTTATAACACCGGGGAGCTGTTTTTT. Translating gives CASSVYNTGELFF.

The gene calls are TRBV28 and TRBJ2-7; 8 bases map to TRBD2. There are 14 residues in the CDR3. V shed 9 bases and J 3 bases; nucleotides not matched to a gene: 10. Germline CDR1 MDHEN, CDR2 SYDVKM. CDR3 coding DNA: TGTGCCAGTCGCGGGGGGACGGCCTTCTACGAGCAGTACTTC. Its protein is CASRGGTAFYEQYF. The full variable domain, its missing parts supplied by reference TRBV28 and TRBJ2-7, is DVKVTQSSRYLVKRTGEKVFLECVQDMDHENMFWYRQDPGLGLRLIYFSYDVKMKEKGDIPEGYSVSREKKERFSLILESASTNQTSMYLCASRGGTAFYEQYFGPGTRLTVT.

This clonotype was observed at least ten times. The chain couples TRBV20-1 to TRBJ2-1; perhaps TRBD2 as D (6 bases). Deletions cut 0 bases from V and 8 bases from J, with 17 bases between. Germline loops: CDR1 DFQATT, CDR2 SNEGSKA (reference sequence). This CDR3 has 15 residues. The CDR3 here is CSAREPGAHIDEQFF. The CDR3, as DNA: TGCAGTGCTAGAGAGCCGGGAGCACATATTGATGAGCAGTTCTTC.

V is TRBV29-1 and J is TRBJ2-3, with TRBD2 identical over 8 bases. With 8 bases clipped from V and 4 bases from J, the junction kept 11 bases outside the gene matches. Per the germline V gene, CDR1 is SQVTM and CDR2 is ANQGSEA. This CDR3 is 14 amino acids long. The CDR3 sequence: CSFARREGADTQYF. CDR3 bases: TGCAGCTTTGCTCGCCGGGAGGGAGCAGATACGCAGTATTTT.

This clonotype was found many times. This rearrangement joins TRBV20-1 to TRBJ2-1; D unresolved. The CDR3 sequence is 15 residues long. Trimming pared 0 bases from V and 4 bases from J, leaving 13 bases between. The germline V gene encodes CDR1 DFQATT and CDR2 SNEGSKA (reference sequence). CDR3 region: CSARDGREPYNEQFF. In DNA form, the CDR3 reads TGCAGTGCTAGAGATGGGCGCGAACCTTACAATGAGCAGTTCTTC.

About this clonotype itself: Being one base from a much bigger clone, this may be a read error. The chain is built from TRBV20-1 and TRBJ2-5; a weak D match, TRBD1 (5 bases). Deletions cut 0 bases from V and 5 bases from J, with 16 bases between. This CDR3 is built from 15 residues. Germline CDR1 and CDR2: DFQATT and SNEGSKA (reference sequence). CDR3 protein: CSARDLKGPGETQYF. The CDR3 nucleotides read TGCAGTGCTAGAGATCTAAAGGGGCCAGGGGAGACCCAGTACTTC.

The chain couples TRBV27 to TRBJ2-5; D might be TRBD2 (5 bases). Germline loops: CDR1 MNHEY, CDR2 SMNVEV (reference sequence). The V end was cut by 5 bases, the J end by 5 bases, with 12 bases between. CDR3 length: 13 amino acids. In DNA, the CDR3 is TGTGCCAGCAGTCCGGACTGGGGTGAGACCCAGTACTTC. Translated: CASSPDWGETQYF.

The chain employs TRBV19 and TRBJ2-7; 9 positions match TRBD1. After removal of 7 bases from V and 3 bases from J, the junction contained 7 bases not matched to a gene. This CDR3 is 14 amino acids long. Looked up from germline, CDR1 is LNHDA and CDR2 is SQIVND (reference sequence). The CDR3 sequence is CASMAGQGRYEQYF. The CDR3, as DNA: TGTGCCAGTATGGCGGGACAGGGTCGCTACGAGCAGTACTTC. The variable domain in full, with the rest retrieved from reference TRBV19 and TRBJ2-7, is DGGITQSPKYLFRKEGQNVTLSCEQNLNHDAMYWYRQDPGQGLRLIYYSQIVNDFQKGDIAEGYSVSREKKESFPLTVTSAQKNPTAFYLCASMAGQGRYEQYFGPGTRLTVT.

The chain joins TRBV10-3 to TRBJ2-1; perhaps TRBD2 as D (5 bases). Germline lookup yields CDR1 ENHRY and CDR2 SYGVKD. The CDR3 is made up of 14 amino acids. The germline V and J ends were trimmed by 3 bases and 5 bases, with 11 bases remaining between them. CDR3 sequence: CAISDRDHHNEQFF. As DNA, the CDR3 is TGTGCCATCAGTGACCGGGATCACCACAATGAGCAGTTCTTC.

DNA for the CDR3: TGTGCCAGCAGCTTCAACCCCCGGGGCACCAATGAGCAGTTCTTC. Its translation: CASSFNPRGTNEQFF. V is TRBV7-6 and J is TRBJ2-1, with D perhaps TRBD1 or TRBD2 (5 bases each). CDR3 length: 15 amino acids. Germline-derived CDR1 and CDR2 are SGHVS and FNYEAQ. V lost 3 bases and J 6 bases, leaving 15 bases between the germline ends.

Only a few counts were recorded for this clonotype. The V call is TRBV10-2, the J call TRBJ2-5; D might be TRBD1 (5 bases). The CDR3 contains 14 residues. Germline V gene data show CDR1 as WSHSY and CDR2 as SAAADI. V shed 0 bases and J shed 2 bases, with 7 bases lying between them. As DNA, the CDR3 is TGCGCCAGCAGTGAGTCCCAGGGACAAGAGACCCAGTACTTC. Amino acids: CASSESQGQETQYF.

At least ten counts were recorded for this clonotype. J is TRBJ2-2 and V is TRBV21-1. TRBV21-1 constitutes a pseudogene. The CDR3 has 16 residues. CDR3 in DNA: TGTGCCAGCAGCAAAGGTTCAGCAGGGAACACCGGGGAGCTGTTTTTT. Protein sequence: CASSKGSAGNTGELFF.